This T cell receptor beta chain came from a study of monozygotic twins with inflammatory bowel disease (dated by TCRdb to between 2018 and 2020). At the level of the whole study: The complete study included roughly 30 monozygotic twin pairs: 19 IBD-discordant Danish pairs and nine German pairs, of which four were IBD-concordant and five were IBD-discordant. The search for disease-associated traits relied mainly on comparing IBD patients with their genetically identical healthy co-twins within discordant pairs. Each individual had, on average, about 151 000 unique TCRalpha sequences and 181 000 unique TCRbeta sequences available for analysis.

On this clonotype: Its antigen is still unknown.

The receptor library was made with 5' RACE. For each TCR library, around 4,000 ng of total RNA was used. For each sample, cDNA was synthesized in eight separate reactions using SMARTScribe reverse transcriptase. During cDNA synthesis, template switching introduced unique molecular identifiers that contained a 6-nucleotide sample barcode. Amplification of TCRalpha and TCRbeta cDNA involved two nested PCRs of approximately 16 and 10 cycles, and each PCR was followed by bead purification. Before amplification, the cDNA was treated with uracil DNA-glycosylase and purified using the QIAquick PCR purification kit. The second PCR added Illumina TruSeq-compatible adapters along with sample-specific barcodes. Library quality and concentration were assessed using TapeStation and Qubit, and about 4.7 ng of each library was pooled. Pooled libraries were sequenced on an Illumina HiSeq2500 single-index Rapid Run with 2 x 100 bp reads and custom sequencing primers. In the original analysis: PCR and sequencing errors were corrected by UMI-based consensus assembly using MiGEC version 1.2.6. MiXCR version 2.1.1 was used to carry out V(D)J alignment, clonotype assembly and CDR3 extraction. To normalise gene usage, clonotype sharing and MAIT/NKT TCR abundance, the top 1000, 10 000 and 20 000 clonotypes in each sample were analysed. After downsampling to 27 000 UMIs, diversity was calculated as the inverse Simpson index using the vegan R package. Statistical testing used paired Mann-Whitney U tests on the discordant twin pairs and applied Benjamini-Hochberg correction for multiple testing. Through TCRdb reprocessing, the reads give one entry per CDR3 protein sequence; DNA is omitted. TCRdb's processing, not the authors' own work, is the source of the V and J calls. Per the sample table, the count is 420,000 or so distinct CDR3 sequences. Clones ranked in the top ten supply 2% to 2.5% of the sample.

What the work shows at the level of the full study, not this receptor alone: Measured by the inverse Simpson index, TCRbeta repertoire diversity was lower in IBD patients than in their healthy co-twins. The results gave no support for a single strong signal or clonotype linked to IBD. The analysis was unable to tell different T cell subtypes apart. Repertoire similarity did not differ between concordant and discordant twins, which could be due to limited statistical power. Compared with healthy twins, IBD patients had fewer clonotypes in common with other individuals, a difference most pronounced in patients showing signs of disease activity. Because patients received different immunosuppressive treatments, the repertoires may have picked up extra background noise and variability between individuals.

The CDR3 spans 14 residues, from the cysteine through the phenylalanine. No DNA is given. The CDR1 and CDR2 encoded by the germline V gene are SGHTA and FQGNSA. From each donor, a roughly 2.5 ml peripheral blood sample was drawn into PAXgene tubes and stored at -80 degrees C. Without T cell sorting, total RNA was isolated from whole blood using the PAXgene blood miRNA kit on an automated QIAcube. Peripheral blood from monozygotic twin pairs who were concordant or discordant for inflammatory bowel disease underwent deep TCRalpha and TCRbeta repertoire profiling using unique molecular barcoding. Smoking habits were recorded for all twin pairs, with individuals classified as current, former or never smokers.

The sequence links TRBV7-2 to TRBJ1-2. The sequence was collected from a human donor with ulcerative colitis or Crohn's disease, or a healthy co-twin of an affected twin (not recorded which). The material sequenced was blood. The CDR3 region reads CASSLALVGVGYTF.